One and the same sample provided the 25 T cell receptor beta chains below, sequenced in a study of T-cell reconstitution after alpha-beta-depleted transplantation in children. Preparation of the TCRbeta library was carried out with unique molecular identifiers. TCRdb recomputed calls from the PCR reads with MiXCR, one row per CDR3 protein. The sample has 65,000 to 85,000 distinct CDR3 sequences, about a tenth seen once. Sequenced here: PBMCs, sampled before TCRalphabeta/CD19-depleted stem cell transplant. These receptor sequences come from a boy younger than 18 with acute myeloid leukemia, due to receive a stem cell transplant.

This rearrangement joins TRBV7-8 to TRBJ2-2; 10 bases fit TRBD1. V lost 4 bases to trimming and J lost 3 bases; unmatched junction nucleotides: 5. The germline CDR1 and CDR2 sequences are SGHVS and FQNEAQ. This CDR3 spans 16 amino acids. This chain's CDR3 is CASSSGQGFDTGELFF. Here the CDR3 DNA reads TGTGCCAGCAGCTCGGGACAGGGGTTTGACACCGGGGAGCTGTTTTTT.

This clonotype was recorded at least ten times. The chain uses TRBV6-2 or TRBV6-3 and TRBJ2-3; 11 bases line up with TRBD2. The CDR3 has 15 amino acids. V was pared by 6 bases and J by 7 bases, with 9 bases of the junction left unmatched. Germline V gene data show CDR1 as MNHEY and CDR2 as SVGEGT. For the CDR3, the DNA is TGTGCCAGCAGACGACTAGCGGGATCGCTAAATACGCAGTATTTT. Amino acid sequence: CASRRLAGSLNTQYF.

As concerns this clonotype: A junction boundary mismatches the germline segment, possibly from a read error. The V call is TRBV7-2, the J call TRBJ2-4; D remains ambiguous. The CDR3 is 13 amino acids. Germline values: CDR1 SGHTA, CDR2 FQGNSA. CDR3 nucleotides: TGTGGCAGCAGCTTACCAGAGAAAAACATTCAGTACTTC. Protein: CGSSLPEKNIQYF.

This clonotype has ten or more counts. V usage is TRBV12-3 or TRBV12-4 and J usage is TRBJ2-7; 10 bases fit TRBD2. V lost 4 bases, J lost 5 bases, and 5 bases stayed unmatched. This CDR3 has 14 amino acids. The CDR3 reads CASSSLAGADEQYF. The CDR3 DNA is TGTGCCAGCAGTTCCCTAGCGGGAGCAGACGAGCAGTACTTC.

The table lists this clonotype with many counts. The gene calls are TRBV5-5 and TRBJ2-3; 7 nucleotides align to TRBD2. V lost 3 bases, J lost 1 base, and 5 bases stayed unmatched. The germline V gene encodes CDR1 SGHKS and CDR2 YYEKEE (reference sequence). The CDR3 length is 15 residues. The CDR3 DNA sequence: TGTGCCAGCAGCTCGGGGGGAGCCCGCACAGATACGCAGTATTTT. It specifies CASSSGGARTDTQYF.

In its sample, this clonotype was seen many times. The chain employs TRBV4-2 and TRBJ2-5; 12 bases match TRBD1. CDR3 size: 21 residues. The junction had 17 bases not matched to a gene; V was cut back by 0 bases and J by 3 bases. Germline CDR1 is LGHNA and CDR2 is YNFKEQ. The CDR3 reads CASSQDNPGQGAIERKETQYF. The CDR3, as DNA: TGTGCCAGCAGCCAAGACAACCCGGGACAGGGGGCAATAGAAAGGAAAGAGACCCAGTACTTC.

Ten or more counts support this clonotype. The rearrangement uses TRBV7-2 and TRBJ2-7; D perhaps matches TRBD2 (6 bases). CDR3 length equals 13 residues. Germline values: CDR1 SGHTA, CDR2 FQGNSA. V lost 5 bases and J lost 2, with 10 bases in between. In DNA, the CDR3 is TGTGCCAGCAGCCGGGAGCGGACCTACGAGCAGTACTTC. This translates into CASSRERTYEQYF.

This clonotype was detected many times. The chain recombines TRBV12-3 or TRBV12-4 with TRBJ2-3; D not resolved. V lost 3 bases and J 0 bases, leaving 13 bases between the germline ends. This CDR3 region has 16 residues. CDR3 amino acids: CASSFYSETSTDTQYF. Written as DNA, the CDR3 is TGTGCCAGCAGTTTTTATTCAGAGACTAGCACAGATACGCAGTATTTT.

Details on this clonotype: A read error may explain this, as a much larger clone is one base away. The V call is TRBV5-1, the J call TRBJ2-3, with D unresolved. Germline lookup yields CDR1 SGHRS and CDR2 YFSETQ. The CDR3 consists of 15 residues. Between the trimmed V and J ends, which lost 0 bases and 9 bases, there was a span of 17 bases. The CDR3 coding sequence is TGCGCCAGCAGCTTGGCCCAGAGAGACCCCGAAACGCAGTATTTT. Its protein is CASSLAQRDPETQYF.

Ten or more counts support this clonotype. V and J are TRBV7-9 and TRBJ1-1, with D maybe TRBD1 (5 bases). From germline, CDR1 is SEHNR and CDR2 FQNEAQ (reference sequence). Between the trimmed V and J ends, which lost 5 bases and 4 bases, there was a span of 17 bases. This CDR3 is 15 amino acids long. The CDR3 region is CASSRYLAGSTEAFF. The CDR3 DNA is TGTGCCAGCAGCCGCTACCTGGCAGGGTCCACTGAAGCTTTCTTT.

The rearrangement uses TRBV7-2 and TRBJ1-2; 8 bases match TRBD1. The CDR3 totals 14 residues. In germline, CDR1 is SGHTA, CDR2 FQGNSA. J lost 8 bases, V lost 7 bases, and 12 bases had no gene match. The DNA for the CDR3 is TGTGCCAGCACCATACCTAACAGGGGGAAGGGCTACACCTTC. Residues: CASTIPNRGKGYTF.

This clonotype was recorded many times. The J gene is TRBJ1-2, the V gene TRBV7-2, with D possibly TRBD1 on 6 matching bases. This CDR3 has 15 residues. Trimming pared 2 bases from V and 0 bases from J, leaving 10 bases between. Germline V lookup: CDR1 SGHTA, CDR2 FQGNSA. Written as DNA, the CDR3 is TGTGCCAGCAGCTTACAGGGGCCAGCTAACTATGGCTACACCTTC. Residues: CASSLQGPANYGYTF.

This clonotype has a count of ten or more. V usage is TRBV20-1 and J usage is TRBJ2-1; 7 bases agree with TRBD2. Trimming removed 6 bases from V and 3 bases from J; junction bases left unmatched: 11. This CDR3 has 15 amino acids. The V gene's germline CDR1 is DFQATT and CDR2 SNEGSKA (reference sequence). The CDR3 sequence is CSAPLAEIVYNEQFF. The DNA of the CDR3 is TGCAGTGCCCCCCTAGCGGAGATTGTCTACAATGAGCAGTTCTTC.

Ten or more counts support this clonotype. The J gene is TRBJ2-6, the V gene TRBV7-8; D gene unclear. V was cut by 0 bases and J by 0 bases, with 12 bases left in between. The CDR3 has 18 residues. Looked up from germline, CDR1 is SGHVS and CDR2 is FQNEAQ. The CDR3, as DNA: TGTGCCAGCAGCTTAGCGCCAGCTCGGGTCTCTGGGGCCAACGTCCTGACTTTC. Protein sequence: CASSLAPARVSGANVLTF.

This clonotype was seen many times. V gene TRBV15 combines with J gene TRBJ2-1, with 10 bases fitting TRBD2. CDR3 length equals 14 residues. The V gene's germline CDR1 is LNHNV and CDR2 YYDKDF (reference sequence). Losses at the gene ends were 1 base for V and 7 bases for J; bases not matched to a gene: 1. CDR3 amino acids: CATSRASGGNEQFF. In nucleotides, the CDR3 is TGTGCCACCAGCAGAGCTAGCGGGGGAAATGAGCAGTTCTTC.

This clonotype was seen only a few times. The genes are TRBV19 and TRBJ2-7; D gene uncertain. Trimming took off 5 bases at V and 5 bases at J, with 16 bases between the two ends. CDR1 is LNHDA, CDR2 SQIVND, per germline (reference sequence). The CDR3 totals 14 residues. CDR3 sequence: CASSFLGQFHEQYF. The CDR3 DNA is TGTGCCAGTAGTTTTCTCGGTCAGTTTCACGAGCAGTACTTC.

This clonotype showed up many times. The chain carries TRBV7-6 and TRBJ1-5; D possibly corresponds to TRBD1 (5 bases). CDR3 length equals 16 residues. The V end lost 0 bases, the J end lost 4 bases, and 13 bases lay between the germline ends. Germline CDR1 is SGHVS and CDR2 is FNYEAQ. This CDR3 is CASSLAQGFFNQPQHF. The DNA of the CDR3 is TGTGCCAGCAGCTTAGCGCAGGGCTTTTTTAATCAGCCCCAGCATTTT.

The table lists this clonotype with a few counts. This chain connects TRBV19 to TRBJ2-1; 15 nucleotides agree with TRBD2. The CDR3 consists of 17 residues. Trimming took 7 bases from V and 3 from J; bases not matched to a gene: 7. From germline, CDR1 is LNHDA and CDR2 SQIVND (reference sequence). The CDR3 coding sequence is TGTGCCAGTACCAGGACTAGCGGGAGGGTCGACTACAATGAGCAGTTCTTC. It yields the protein CASTRTSGRVDYNEQFF. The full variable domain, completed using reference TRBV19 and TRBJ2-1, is DGGITQSPKYLFRKEGQNVTLSCEQNLNHDAMYWYRQDPGQGLRLIYYSQIVNDFQKGDIAEGYSVSREKKESFPLTVTSAQKNPTAFYLCASTRTSGRVDYNEQFFGPGTRLTVL.

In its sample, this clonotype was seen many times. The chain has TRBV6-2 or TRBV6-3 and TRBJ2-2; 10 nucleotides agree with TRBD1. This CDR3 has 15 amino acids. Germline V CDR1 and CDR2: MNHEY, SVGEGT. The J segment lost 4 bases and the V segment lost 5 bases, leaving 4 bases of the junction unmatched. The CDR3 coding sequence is TGTGCCAGCAGTCGACAGGGGGCCCTCACCGGGGAGCTGTTTTTT. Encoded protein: CASSRQGALTGELFF.

The CDR3 DNA is TGTGCCAGCAGCCCCGGGGGGGCACTGAACACTGAAGCTTTCTTT. Translation gives CASSPGGALNTEAFF. The chain is built from TRBV7-8 and TRBJ1-1; TRBD1 might be the D (6 bases). Trimming pared 5 bases from V and 0 bases from J, leaving 13 bases between. Germline V gene lookup returns CDR1 SGHVS and CDR2 FQNEAQ. This CDR3 has 15 amino acids.

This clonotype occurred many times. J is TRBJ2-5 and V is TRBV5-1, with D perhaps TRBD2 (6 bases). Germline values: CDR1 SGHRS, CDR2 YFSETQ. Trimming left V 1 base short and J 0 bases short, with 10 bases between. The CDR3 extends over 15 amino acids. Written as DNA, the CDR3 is TGCGCCAGCAGCTTGCTAGCGCGAGACCAAGAGACCCAGTACTTC. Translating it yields CASSLLARDQETQYF.

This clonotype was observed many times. The CDR3 DNA sequence: TGTGCCAGCAGCCCCTCGGGGGGGCGTGGGTCAAATGAGCAGTTCTTC. Translated, it gives CASSPSGGRGSNEQFF. The chain carries TRBV13 and TRBJ2-1; TRBD2 aligns across 8 bases. V trimming: 5 bases; J trimming: 7 bases; junction bases outside the gene matches: 13. CDR3 size: 16 residues. From germline, CDR1 is PRHDT and CDR2 FYEKMQ (reference sequence).

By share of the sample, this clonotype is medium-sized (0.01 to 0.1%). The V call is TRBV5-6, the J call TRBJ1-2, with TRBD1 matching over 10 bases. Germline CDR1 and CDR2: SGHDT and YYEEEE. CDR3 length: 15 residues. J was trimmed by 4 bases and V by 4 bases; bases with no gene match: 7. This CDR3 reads CASSPGDRGRYGYTF. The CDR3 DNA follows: TGTGCCAGCAGCCCCGGGGACAGGGGACGCTATGGCTACACCTTC.

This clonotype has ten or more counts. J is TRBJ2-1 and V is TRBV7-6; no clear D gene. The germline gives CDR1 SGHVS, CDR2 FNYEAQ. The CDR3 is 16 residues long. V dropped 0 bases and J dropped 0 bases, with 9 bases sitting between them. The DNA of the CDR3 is TGTGCCAGCAGCTTAGCGGTCCTCCGCTCCTACAATGAGCAGTTCTTC. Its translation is CASSLAVLRSYNEQFF.

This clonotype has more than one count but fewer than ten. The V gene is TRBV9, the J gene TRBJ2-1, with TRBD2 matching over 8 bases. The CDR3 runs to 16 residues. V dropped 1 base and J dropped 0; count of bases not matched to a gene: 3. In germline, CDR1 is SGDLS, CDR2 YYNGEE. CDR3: CASSVTGGGSYNEQFF. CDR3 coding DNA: TGTGCCAGCAGCGTAACGGGGGGGGGCTCCTACAATGAGCAGTTCTTC.